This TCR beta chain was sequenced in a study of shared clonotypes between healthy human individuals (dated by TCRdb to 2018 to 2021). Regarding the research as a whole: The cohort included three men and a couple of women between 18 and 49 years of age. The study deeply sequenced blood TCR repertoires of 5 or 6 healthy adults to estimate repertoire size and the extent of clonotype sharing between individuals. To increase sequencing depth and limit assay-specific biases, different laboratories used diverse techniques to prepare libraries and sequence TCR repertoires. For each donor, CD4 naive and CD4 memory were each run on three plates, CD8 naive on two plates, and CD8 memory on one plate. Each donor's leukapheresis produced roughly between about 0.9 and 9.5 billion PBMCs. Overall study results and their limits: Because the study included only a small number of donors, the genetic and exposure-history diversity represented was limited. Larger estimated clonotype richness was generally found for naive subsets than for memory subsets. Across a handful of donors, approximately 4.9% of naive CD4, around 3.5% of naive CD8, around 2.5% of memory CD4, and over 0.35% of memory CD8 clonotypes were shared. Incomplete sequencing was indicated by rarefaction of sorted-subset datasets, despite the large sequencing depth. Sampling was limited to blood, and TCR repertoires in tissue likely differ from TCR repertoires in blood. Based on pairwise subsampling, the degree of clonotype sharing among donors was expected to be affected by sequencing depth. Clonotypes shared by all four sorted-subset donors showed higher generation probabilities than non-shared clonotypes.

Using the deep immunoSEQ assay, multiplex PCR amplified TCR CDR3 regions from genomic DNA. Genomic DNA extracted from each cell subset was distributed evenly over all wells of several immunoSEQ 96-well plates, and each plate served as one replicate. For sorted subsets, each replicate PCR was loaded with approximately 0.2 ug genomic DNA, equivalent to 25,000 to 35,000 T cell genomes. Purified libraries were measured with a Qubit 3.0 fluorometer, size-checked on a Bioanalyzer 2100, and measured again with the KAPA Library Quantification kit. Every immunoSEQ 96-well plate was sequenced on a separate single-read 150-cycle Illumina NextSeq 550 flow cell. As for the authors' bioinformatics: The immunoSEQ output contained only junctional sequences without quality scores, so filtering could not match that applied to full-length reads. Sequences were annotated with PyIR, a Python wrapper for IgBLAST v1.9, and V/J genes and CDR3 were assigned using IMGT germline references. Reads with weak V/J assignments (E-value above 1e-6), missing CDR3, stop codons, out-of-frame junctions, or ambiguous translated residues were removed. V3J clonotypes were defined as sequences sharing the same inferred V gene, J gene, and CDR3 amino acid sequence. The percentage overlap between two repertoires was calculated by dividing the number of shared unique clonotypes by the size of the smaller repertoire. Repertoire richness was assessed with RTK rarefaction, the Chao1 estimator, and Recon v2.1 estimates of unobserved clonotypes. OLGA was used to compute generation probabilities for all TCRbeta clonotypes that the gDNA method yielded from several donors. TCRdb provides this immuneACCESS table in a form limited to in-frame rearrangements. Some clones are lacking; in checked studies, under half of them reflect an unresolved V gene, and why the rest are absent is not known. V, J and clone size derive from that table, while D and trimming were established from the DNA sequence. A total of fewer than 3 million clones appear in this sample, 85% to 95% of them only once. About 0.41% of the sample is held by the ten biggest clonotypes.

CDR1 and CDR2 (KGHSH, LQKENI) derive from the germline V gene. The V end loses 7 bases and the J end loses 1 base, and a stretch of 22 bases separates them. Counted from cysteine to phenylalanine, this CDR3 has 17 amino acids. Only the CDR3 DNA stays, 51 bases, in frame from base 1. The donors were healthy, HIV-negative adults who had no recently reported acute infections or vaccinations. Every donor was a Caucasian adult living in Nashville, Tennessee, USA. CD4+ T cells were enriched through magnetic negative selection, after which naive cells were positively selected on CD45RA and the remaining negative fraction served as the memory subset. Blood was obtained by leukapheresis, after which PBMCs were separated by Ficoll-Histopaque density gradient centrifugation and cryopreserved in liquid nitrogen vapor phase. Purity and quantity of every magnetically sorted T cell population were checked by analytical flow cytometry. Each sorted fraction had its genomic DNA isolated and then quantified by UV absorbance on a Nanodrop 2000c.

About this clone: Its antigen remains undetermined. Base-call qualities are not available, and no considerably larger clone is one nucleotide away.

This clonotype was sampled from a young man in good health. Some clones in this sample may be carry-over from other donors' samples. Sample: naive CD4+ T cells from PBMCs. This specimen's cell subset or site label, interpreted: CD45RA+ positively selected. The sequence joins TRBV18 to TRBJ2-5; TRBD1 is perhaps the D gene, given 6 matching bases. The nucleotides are TGTGCCAGCTTCCTCCAGGGACAAGTCTTAGGCCAAGAGACCCAGTACTTC. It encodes CASFLQGQVLGQETQYF. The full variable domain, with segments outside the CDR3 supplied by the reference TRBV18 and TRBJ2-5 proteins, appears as NAGVMQNPRHLVRRRGQEARLRCSPMKGHSHVYWYRQLPEEGLKFMVYLQKENIIDESGMPKERFSAEFPKEGPSILRIQQVVRGDSAAYFCASFLQGQVLGQETQYFGPGTRLLVL.